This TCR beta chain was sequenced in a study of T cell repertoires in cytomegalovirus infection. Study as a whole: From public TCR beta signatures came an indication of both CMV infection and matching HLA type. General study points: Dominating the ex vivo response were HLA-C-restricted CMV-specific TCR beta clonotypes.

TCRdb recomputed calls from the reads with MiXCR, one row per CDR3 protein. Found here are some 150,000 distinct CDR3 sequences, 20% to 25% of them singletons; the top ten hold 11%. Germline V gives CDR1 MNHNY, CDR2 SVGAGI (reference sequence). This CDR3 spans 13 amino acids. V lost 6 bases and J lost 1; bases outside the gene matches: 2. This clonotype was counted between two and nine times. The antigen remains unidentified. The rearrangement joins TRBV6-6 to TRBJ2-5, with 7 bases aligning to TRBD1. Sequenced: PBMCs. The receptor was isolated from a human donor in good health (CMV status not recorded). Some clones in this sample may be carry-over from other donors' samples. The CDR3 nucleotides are TGTGCCAGCAGAGACAGGGTCCAAGAGACCCAGTACTTC. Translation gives CASRDRVQETQYF.